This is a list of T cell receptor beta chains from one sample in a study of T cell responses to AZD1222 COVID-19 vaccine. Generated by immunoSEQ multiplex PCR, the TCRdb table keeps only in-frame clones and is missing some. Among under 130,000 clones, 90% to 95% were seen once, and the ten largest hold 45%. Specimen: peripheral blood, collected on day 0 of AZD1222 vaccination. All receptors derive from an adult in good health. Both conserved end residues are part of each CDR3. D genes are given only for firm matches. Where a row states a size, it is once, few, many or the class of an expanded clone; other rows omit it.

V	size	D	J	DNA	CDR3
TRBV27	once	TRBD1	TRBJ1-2	TGTGCCAGCACCGGACTGAAGGGACAGGATTGGTCTGGCTACACCTTC	CASTGLKGQDWSGYTF
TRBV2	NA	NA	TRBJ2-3	TGTGCCAGCAGGAGAGCAGGGCTTGGCACAGATACGCAGTATTTT	CASRRAGLGTDTQYF
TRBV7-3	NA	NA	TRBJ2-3	TGTGCCAGCAGCCCCGGGACAGATACGCAGTATTTT	CASSPGTDTQYF
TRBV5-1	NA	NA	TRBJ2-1	TGCGCCAGCAGCGTCAGCGGCCTCTCCTACAATGAGCAGTTCTTC	CASSVSGLSYNEQFF
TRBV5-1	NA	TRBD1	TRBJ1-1	TGCGCCAGCAGGATACAGGGGGCTGAAGCTTTCTTT	CASRIQGAEAFF
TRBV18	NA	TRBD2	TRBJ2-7	TGTGCCAGCTCACCGAGCAGGGTCGGCGGGAGGGATGCCTACGAGCAGTACTTC	CASSPSRVGGRDAYEQYF
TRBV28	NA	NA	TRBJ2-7	TGTGCCAGCCCCCGGGGGTCCGAGCAGTACTTC	CASPRGSEQYF
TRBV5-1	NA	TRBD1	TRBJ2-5	TGCGCCAGCAGCCCTAGACAGGGGGGGGAGACCCAGTACTTC	CASSPRQGGETQYF
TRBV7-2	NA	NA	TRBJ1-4	TGTGCCAGCAGCCCCCAAACAGGGAGGGAAAAACTGTTTTTT	CASSPQTGREKLFF
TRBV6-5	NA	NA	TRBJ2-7	TGTGCCAGCACGCCCGCTAGGTCCTACGAGCAGTACTTC	CASTPARSYEQYF
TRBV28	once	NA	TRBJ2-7	TGTGCCAGCAGACTACCTCACGCCGAGCAGTACTTC	CASRLPHAEQYF
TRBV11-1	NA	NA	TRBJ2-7	TGTGCCAGCAGCTTAAGAGACTACGAGCAGTACTTC	CASSLRDYEQYF
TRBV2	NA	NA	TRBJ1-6	TGTGCCAGCGCCAAACAGGGAAGCTTTTCTTCACCCCTCCACTTT	CASAKQGSFSSPLHF
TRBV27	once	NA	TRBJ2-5	TGTGCCAGCAGATCCTCCCGGACCGATCCCCAAGAGACCCAGTACTTC	CASRSSRTDPQETQYF
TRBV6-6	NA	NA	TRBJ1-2	TGTGCCAGCAGTTTCGACAGGTTAAACTATGGCTACACCTTC	CASSFDRLNYGYTF
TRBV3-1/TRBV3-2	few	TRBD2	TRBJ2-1	TGTGCCAGCAGCCGTGGGACTAGCGGGACAAATGAGCAGTTCTTC	CASSRGTSGTNEQFF
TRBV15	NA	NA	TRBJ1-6	TGTGCCACCATGCGGGCTGGGCGGTATAATTCACCCCTCCACTTT	CATMRAGRYNSPLHF
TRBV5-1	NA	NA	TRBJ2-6	TGCGCCAGCATTGGTGGGGCCAACGTCCTGACTTTC	CASIGGANVLTF
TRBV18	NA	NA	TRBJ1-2	TGTGCCAGCTCACCACTTAAATCTTCTGCGGCCTATGGCTACACCTTC	CASSPLKSSAAYGYTF
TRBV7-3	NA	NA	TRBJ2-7	TGTGCCAGCAGCATGGACGGGGTAGGGCAGCAGTACTTC	CASSMDGVGQQYF
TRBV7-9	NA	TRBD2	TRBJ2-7	TGTGCCAGCAGCACCGGGACTAGCGGGATTGAGCAGTACTTC	CASSTGTSGIEQYF
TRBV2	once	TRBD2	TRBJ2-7	TGTGCCAGCATGGGGCTAGCGGGAGGTACCCGGTACGAGCAGTACTTC	CASMGLAGGTRYEQYF
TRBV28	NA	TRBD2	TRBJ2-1	TGTGCCAGCAGGCCTGGCGGGACTAGCGGGAGAGGGGAGCAGTTCTTC	CASRPGGTSGRGEQFF
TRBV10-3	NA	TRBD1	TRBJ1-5	TGTGCCACCTCAACAGGGGGTAGCAATCAGCCCCAGCATTTT	CATSTGGSNQPQHF
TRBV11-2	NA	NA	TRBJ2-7	TGTGCCAGCAGCTTCGCCACGGGGGCCTACGAGCAGTACTTC	CASSFATGAYEQYF
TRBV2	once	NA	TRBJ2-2	TGTGCCAGCAACTCTATATCAGGGTCTGGGGAGCTGTTTTTT	CASNSISGSGELFF
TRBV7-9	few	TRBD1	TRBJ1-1	TGTGCCAGCAGCTTAACCTGGGACAGGGAGGAAGCTTTCTTT	CASSLTWDREEAFF
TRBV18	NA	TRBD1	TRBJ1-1	TGTGCCAGCCCACGGGACAGGGCGAACACTGAAGCTTTCTTT	CASPRDRANTEAFF
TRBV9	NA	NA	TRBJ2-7	TGTGCCAGCAGCTCACCCCAGACGGAGCAGTACTTC	CASSSPQTEQYF
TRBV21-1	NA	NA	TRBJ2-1	TGTGCCAGGGGGAGAGGGTGGGTCTACAATGAGCAGTTCTTC	CARGRGWVYNEQFF
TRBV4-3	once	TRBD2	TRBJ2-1	TGCGCCAGCAGCCAAGATGGGCGGGAGAGCTCCTACAATGAGCAGTTCTTC	CASSQDGRESSYNEQFF
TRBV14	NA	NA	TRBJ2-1	TGTGCCAGCAGCGAAACTGCCCAACAGTTCTTC	CASSETAQQFF
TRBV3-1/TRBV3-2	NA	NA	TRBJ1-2	TGTGCCAGCAGCCTCCAGGGTAGGGTGTTTGGCTACACCTTC	CASSLQGRVFGYTF
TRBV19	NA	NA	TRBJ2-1	TGTGCCAGTAGCCACGGGCTAAGCTCCTACAATGAGCAGTTCTTC	CASSHGLSSYNEQFF
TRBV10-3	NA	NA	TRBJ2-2	TGTGCCATCAGGGGCTCCGGGAGCACCGGGGAGCTGTTTTTT	CAIRGSGSTGELFF
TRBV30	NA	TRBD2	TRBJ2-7	TGTGCCTGGAGCGGGCTAGCGGGAGCAAAATCCTACGAGCAGTACTTC	CAWSGLAGAKSYEQYF
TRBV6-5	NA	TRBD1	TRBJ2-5	TGTGCCAGCAGCCGCGGGACAGGGGTAACCGAGACCCAGTACTTC	CASSRGTGVTETQYF
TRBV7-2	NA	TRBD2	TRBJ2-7	TGTGCCAGCAGCTTAGATTCGGGGGGAGCGGACGAGCAGTACTTC	CASSLDSGGADEQYF
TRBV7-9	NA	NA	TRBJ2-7	TGTGCCAGCAGCTTAGGGTCCTACGAGCAGTACTTC	CASSLGSYEQYF
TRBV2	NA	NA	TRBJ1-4	TGTGCCAGCAGTGGCGCCTCTCCTTTT	CASSGASPF
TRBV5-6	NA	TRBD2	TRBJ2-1	TGTGCCAGCAGCTTGAGACTAGCGGGAGTCTATGAGCAGTTCTTC	CASSLRLAGVYEQFF
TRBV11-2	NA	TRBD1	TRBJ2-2	TGTGCCAGCAGCTCCCTGAGGGGGCCGAACACCGGGGAGCTGTTTTTT	CASSSLRGPNTGELFF
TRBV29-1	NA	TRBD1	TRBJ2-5	TGCAGCGTTGAACCCCGGGACAGGGGGCATCAAGAGACCCAGTACTTC	CSVEPRDRGHQETQYF
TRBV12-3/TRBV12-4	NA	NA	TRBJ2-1	TGTGCCAGCAGTTTAGCGCCAAGTGAGCAGTTCTTC	CASSLAPSEQFF
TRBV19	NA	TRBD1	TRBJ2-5	TGTGCCAGTAGTGAGACAGGGATCGAGACCCAGTACTTC	CASSETGIETQYF
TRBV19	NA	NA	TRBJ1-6	TGTGCCAGTAGCCCGGGGACCACGGGTAATTCACCCCTCCACTTT	CASSPGTTGNSPLHF
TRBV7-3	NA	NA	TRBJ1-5	TGTGCCAGCAGCTTATCAGAATCCCAGCCCCAGCATTTT	CASSLSESQPQHF